This note documents a single T cell receptor beta chain sequence. The antigen is unknown. The data were produced by immunoSEQ multiplex PCR, yet TCRdb's version contains in-frame clones alone and is incomplete. The repertoire holds 600,000 or so clones, with 85% to 95% as singletons. This record comes from a study of shared clonotypes between healthy human individuals. General observations from the study: What rarefaction showed was incomplete sorted-subset sequencing despite large depth.

Trimming stripped 5 bases from V and 5 bases from J, with 16 bases between. Germline V gives CDR1 SGHVS, CDR2 FNYEAQ. This CDR3 contains 14 residues. Naive CD8 cells lacked CD45RO and underwent positive selection for CCR7, leaving out terminally differentiated effector memory CD45RA+ cells. Sequencing was performed on naive CD8+ T cells sorted from blood. This receptor was taken from a woman in her twenties or thirties in good health. The rearrangement joins TRBV7-6 to TRBJ2-7; D is perhaps TRBD1 (5 bases). The CDR3 DNA sequence: TGTGCCAGCAGCCTTACACTGCAGGGTAACGAGCAGTACTTC. It is translated as CASSLTLQGNEQYF.